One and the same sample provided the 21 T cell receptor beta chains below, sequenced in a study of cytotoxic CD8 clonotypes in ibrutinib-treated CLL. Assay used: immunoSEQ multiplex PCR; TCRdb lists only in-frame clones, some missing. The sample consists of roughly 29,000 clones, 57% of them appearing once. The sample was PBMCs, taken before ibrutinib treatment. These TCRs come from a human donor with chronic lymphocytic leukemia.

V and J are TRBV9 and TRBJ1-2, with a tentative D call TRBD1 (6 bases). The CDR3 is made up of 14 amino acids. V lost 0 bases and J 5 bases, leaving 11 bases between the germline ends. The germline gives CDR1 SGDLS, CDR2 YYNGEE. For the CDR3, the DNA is TGTGCCAGCAGCGTAGGAGTGGGGGCATATGGCTACACCTTC. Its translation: CASSVGVGAYGYTF.

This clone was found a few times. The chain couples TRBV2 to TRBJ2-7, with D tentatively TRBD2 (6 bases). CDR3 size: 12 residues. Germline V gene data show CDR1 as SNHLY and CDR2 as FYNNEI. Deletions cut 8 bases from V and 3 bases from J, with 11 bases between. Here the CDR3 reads CASRDSYYEQYF. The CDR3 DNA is TGTGCCAGCCGGGACTCTTACTACGAGCAGTACTTC.

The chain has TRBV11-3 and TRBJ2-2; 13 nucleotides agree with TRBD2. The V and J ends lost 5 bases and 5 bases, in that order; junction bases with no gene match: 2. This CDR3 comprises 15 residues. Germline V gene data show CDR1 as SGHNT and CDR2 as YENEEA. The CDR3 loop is CASSVGLAGTGELFF. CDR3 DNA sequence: TGTGCCAGCAGCGTGGGACTAGCGGGGACCGGGGAGCTGTTTTTT.

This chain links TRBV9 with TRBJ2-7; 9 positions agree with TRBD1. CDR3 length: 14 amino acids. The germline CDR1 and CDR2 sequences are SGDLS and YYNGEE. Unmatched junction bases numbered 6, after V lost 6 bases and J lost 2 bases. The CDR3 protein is CASNTGQGPYEQYF. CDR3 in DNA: TGTGCCAGCAACACGGGACAGGGTCCCTACGAGCAGTACTTC.

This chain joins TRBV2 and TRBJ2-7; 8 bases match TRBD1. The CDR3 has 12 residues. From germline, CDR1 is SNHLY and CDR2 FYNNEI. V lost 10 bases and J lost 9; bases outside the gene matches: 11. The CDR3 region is CATGTGARWQYF. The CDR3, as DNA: TGTGCCACTGGGACAGGTGCCCGGTGGCAGTACTTC.

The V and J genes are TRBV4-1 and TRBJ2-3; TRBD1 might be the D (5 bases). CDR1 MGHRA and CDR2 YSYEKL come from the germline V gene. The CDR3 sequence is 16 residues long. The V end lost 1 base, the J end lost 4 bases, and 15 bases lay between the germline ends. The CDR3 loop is CASSQAQGFRSDTQYF. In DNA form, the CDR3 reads TGCGCCAGCAGCCAAGCGCAGGGTTTTCGGTCAGATACGCAGTATTTT.

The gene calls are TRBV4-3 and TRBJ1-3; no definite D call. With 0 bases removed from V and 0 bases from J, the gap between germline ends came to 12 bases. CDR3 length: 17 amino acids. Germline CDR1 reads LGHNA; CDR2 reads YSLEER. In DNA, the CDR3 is TGCGCCAGCAGCCAAGATCATGCAGCCGACTCTGGAAACACCATATATTTT. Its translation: CASSQDHAADSGNTIYF.

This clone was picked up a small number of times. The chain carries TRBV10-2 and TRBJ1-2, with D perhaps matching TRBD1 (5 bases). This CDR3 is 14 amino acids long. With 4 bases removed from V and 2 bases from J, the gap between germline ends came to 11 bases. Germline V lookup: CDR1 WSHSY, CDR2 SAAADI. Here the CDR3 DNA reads TGCGCCAGCAGTGTGAAGGGGCGCAACTATGGCTACACCTTC. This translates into CASSVKGRNYGYTF.

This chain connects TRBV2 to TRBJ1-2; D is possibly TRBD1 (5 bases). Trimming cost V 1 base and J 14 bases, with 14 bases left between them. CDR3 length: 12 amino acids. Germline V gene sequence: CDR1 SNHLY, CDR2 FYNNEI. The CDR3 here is CASSEVGVENTF. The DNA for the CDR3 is TGTGCCAGCAGTGAAGTAGGGGTGGAAAATACCTTC.

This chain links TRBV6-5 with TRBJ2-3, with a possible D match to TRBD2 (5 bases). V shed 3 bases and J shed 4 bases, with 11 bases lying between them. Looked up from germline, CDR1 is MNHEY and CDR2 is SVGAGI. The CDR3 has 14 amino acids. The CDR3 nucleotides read TGTGCCAGCAGTTATCGGGCTAGCCCAGATACGCAGTATTTT. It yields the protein CASSYRASPDTQYF.

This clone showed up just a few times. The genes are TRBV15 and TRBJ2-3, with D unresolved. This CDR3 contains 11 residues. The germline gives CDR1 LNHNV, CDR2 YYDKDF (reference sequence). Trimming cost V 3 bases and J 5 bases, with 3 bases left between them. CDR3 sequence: CATSSGDTQYF. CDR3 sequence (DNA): TGTGCCACCAGCAGTGGAGATACGCAGTATTTT.

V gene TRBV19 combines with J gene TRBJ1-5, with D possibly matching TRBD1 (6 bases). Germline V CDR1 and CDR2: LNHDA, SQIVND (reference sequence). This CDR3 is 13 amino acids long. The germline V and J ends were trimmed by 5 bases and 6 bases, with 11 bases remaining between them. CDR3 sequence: CASSVNRVQPQHF. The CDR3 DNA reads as TGTGCCAGTAGTGTAAACAGGGTTCAGCCCCAGCATTTT.

CDR3 bases: TGTGCCAGTAGTATGGGCGGAGGCTCTGGAAACACCATATATTTT. Protein sequence: CASSMGGGSGNTIYF. The chain employs TRBV19 and TRBJ1-3, with D hard to call. The length of the CDR3 is 15 residues. Trimming left V 3 bases short and J 0 bases short, with 9 bases between. CDR1 LNHDA and CDR2 SQIVND come from the germline V gene (reference sequence).

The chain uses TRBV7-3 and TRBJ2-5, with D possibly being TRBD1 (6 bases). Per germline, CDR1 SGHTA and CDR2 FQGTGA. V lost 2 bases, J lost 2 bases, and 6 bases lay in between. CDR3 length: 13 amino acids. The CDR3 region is CASSLDRQETQYF. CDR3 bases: TGTGCCAGCAGCTTAGACAGGCAAGAGACCCAGTACTTC.

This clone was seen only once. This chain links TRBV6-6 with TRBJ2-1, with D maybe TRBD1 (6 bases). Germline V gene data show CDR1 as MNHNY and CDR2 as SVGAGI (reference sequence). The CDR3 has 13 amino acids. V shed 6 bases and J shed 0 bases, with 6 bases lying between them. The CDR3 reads CASRDSSYNEQFF. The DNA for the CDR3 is TGTGCCAGCAGGGACAGCTCCTACAATGAGCAGTTCTTC.

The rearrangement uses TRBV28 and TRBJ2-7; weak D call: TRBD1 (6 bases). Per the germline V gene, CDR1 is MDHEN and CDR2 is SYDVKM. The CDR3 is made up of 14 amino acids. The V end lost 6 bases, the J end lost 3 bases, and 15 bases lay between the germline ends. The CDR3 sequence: CASRSTGRSYEQYF. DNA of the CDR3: TGTGCCAGCAGATCCACAGGGCGAAGCTACGAGCAGTACTTC.

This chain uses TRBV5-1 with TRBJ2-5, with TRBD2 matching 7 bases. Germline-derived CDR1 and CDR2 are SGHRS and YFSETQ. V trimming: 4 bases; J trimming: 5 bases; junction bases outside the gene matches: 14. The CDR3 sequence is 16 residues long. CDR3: CASSPAMRAGEETQYF. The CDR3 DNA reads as TGCGCCAGCAGCCCCGCCATGAGGGCGGGGGAGGAGACCCAGTACTTC.

The CDR3 DNA reads TGTGCCAGCAGCTTATTCCGTATGGGGGGGGTCGAAAAACTGTTTTTT. It is translated as CASSLFRMGGVEKLFF. The chain uses TRBV11-2 and TRBJ1-4; the D gene is possibly TRBD1 (5 bases). In germline, CDR1 is SGHAT, CDR2 FQNNGV. The CDR3 length is 16 residues. V dropped 2 bases and J dropped 8 bases, with 18 bases sitting between them.

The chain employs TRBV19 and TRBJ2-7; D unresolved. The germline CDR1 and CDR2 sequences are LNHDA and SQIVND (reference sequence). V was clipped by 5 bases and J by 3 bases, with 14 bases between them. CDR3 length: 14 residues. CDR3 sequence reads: CASSAPAGHYEQYF. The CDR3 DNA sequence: TGTGCCAGTAGTGCCCCTGCTGGTCACTACGAGCAGTACTTC.

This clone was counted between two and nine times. The CDR3 nucleotides read TGTGCCAGCAGTTATCGGCTGCCGGGCGAGCAGTACTTC. It encodes CASSYRLPGEQYF. V and J are TRBV27 and TRBJ2-7; D gene uncertain. V was shortened by 4 bases and J by 6 bases, with 13 bases between the two germline ends. Germline V gene sequence: CDR1 MNHEY, CDR2 SMNVEV (reference sequence). The CDR3 spans 13 residues.

CDR3 nucleotide sequence: TGTGCCAGCAGCCTCCGGACAGGGTGGACCTACGAGCAGTACTTC. Translation: CASSLRTGWTYEQYF. The V gene is TRBV7-8, the J gene TRBJ2-7; the match to TRBD1 covers 8 bases. The length of the CDR3 is 15 residues. J lost 2 bases, V lost 5 bases, and 8 bases had no gene match. CDR1 is SGHVS and CDR2 is FQNEAQ in the germline V gene.